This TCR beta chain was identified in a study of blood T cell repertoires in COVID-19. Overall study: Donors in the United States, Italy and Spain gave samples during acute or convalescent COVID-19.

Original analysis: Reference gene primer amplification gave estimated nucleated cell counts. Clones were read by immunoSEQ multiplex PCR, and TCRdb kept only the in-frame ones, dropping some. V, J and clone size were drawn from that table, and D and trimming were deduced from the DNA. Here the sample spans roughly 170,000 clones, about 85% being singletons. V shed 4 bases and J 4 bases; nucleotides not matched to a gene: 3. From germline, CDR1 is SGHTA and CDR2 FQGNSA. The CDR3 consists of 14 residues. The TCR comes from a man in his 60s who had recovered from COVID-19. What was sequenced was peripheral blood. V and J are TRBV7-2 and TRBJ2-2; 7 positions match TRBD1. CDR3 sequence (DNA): TGTGCCAGCAGCTCGACAGGGTTCACCGGGGAGCTGTTTTTT. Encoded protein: CASSSTGFTGELFF.